The clone carrying this TCR beta chain has at least ten counts. Antigen unknown. This entry is derived from a study of T cells after yellow fever vaccination. At the level of the study: Some fractions had low cell numbers, and these were prepared with SMART-Seq v4 Ultra Low Input. Study-level points and caveats: Only a minor proportion of clonotypes was detected across both CD4 and CD8 compartments.

Each CDR3 protein gets one entry after TCRdb re-called the 5' RACE reads with MiXCR. The sample lists 100,000 to 150,000 distinct CDR3 sequences, around 15% occurring once. CDR1 and CDR2 from the germline V gene are SGHRS and YFSETQ. With 8 bases removed from V and 5 bases from J, the gap between germline ends came to 20 bases. CDR3 size: 15 residues. This chain links TRBV5-1 with TRBJ2-1; no firm D call. This sample comprised CD8+ T cells sorted from PBMCs, obtained 5 days after the yellow fever booster vaccination. This receptor was taken from a man between 18 and 35 years old who received the YFV17D yellow fever vaccine. The DNA of the CDR3 is TGCGCCAGTAGTGCGGCCGTCCTCACAAACAATGAGCAGTTCTTC. Translated: CASSAAVLTNNEQFF. Looking up the rest from reference TRBV5-1 and TRBJ2-1 gives the full variable domain: KAGVTQTPRYLIKTRGQQVTLSCSPISGHRSVSWYQQTPGQGLQFLFEYFSETQRNKGNFPGRFSGRQFSNSRSEMNVSTLELGDSALYLCASSAAVLTNNEQFFGPGTRLTVL.